The clone carrying this T cell receptor beta chain has a single count. Its antigen is unknown. The source of the sample is a study of shared clonotypes between healthy human individuals. Study-level background: Three plates each covered CD4 naive and memory; CD8 naive two, CD8 memory one.

Study-wide results and caveats: Researchers found naive subsets generally carried larger estimated richness than memory subsets. Generation probabilities of non-shared clonotypes were lower (relative to those shared by all four donors).

Clones were read by immunoSEQ multiplex PCR, and TCRdb kept only the in-frame ones, dropping some. The table lists some 600,000 clones, around 96% of them singletons. The V and J ends lost 4 bases and 4 bases respectively, with 21 bases between them. The germline gives CDR1 SGHDT, CDR2 YYEEEE. The CDR3 contains 17 residues. CD45RO-negative CD8 cells positively selected for CCR7 made up the naive population, which excluded terminally differentiated effector memory CD45RA+ cells. There were no recent acute infections or vaccinations among the donors, who were healthy HIV-negative adults. V and J are TRBV5-6 and TRBJ2-1; tentative D call: TRBD2 (5 bases). This clonotype originated in a woman aged 25 to 45 in good health. Sequenced input: naive CD8+ T cells sorted from blood. CDR3 DNA sequence: TGTGCCAGCAGCCCAGGTGGTGGTGGGAGTTCTTACAATGAGCAGTTCTTC. It specifies CASSPGGGGSSYNEQFF.